This TCR beta chain comes out of a study of T cells in Graves' hyperthyroidism and ophthalmopathy. CDR1 is MNHNS and CDR2 is SASEGT in the germline V gene. This CDR3 region has 18 residues. V dropped 2 bases and J dropped 4; count of bases not matched to a gene: 13. Overall study findings and caveats: It was a median roughly six months before onset that the model predicted ophthalmopathy.

Each patient was aged 18 to 65 and had newly diagnosed hyperthyroidism of under 2 months' duration. Isolation of PBMCs was performed on 8.5 to 10 ml fresh peripheral blood. On this clonotype itself: Its specificity is not known.

What was amplified from RNA transcripts were TCR beta CDR3 regions. A first-round RT-PCR of the TCR CDR3 used the HTBI primer set. TCRdb reprocessed the multiplex PCR reads with MiXCR, giving one entry per CDR3 protein. The table records 300,000 to 450,000 distinct CDR3 sequences, around 14% of them present only once. This TCR derives from a woman in her thirties with Graves' hyperthyroidism. Sequencing input: blood. This chain connects TRBV6-1 to TRBJ1-1; 10 bases map to TRBD1. The CDR3 protein is CASSERPVGTGVITEAFF. The DNA for the CDR3 is TGTGCCAGCAGTGAACGGCCGGTGGGGACAGGGGTTATCACTGAAGCTTTCTTT.